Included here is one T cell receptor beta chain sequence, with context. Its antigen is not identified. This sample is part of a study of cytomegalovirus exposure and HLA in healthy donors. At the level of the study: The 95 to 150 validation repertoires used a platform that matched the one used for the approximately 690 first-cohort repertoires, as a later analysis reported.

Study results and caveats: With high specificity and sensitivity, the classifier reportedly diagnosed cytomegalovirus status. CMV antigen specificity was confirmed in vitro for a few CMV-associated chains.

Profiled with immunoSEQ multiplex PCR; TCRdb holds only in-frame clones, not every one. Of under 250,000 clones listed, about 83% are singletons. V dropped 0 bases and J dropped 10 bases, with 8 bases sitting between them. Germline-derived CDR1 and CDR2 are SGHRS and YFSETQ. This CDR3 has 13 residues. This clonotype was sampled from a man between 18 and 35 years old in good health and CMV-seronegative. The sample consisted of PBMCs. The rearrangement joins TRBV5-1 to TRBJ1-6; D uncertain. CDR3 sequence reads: CASSLGQGSPLHF. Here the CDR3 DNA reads TGCGCCAGCAGCTTGGGACAAGGCTCACCCCTCCACTTT.